Each of the 21 T cell receptor beta chains below was sequenced from the same sample in a study of early T cells in non-severe SARS-CoV-2 infection. TCRdb analysed the 5' RACE reads with MiXCR anew, one entry per CDR3 protein. The table lists fewer than 55,000 distinct CDR3 sequences, about 6.5% of them singletons. The sample in question was whole blood, obtained at baseline. The receptors derive from an adult who was a healthcare worker with PCR-confirmed SARS-CoV-2 infection or an uninfected control (not recorded which).

V gene TRBV18 combines with J gene TRBJ2-3, with 13 bases fitting TRBD2. The CDR3 contains 16 residues. The J segment lost 6 bases and the V segment lost 3 bases, leaving 6 bases of the junction unmatched. Germline lookup yields CDR1 KGHSH and CDR2 LQKENI. CDR3 protein: CASSPLRTSGSDTQYF. The CDR3 nucleotides read TGTGCCAGCTCACCGCTCAGGACTAGCGGGAGTGATACGCAGTATTTT.

The chain combines TRBV19 with TRBJ2-3; D is unclear. CDR1 and CDR2 from the germline V gene are LNHDA and SQIVND (reference sequence). Trimming removed 6 bases from V and 4 bases from J, with 14 bases in between. The CDR3 totals 14 residues. CDR3 sequence reads: CASRPGFTADTQYF. Here the CDR3 DNA reads TGTGCCAGTAGACCCGGATTTACGGCAGATACGCAGTATTTT.

This clonotype was counted many times. The chain links TRBV2 to TRBJ1-1; D might be TRBD1 (5 bases). This CDR3 contains 12 residues. The germline V gene has CDR1 SNHLY and CDR2 FYNNEI. Between the trimmed V and J ends, which lost 5 bases and 7 bases, there was a span of 11 bases. The DNA for the CDR3 is TGTGCCAGCAGTCAGGGCCCAGGTGAAGCTTTCTTT. Amino acids: CASSQGPGEAFF.

The table lists this clonotype with many counts. The chain combines TRBV2 with TRBJ2-4; a weak D match, TRBD1 (5 bases). Germline V gene data show CDR1 as SNHLY and CDR2 as FYNNEI. This CDR3 spans 16 amino acids. V lost 6 bases, J lost 2 bases, and 17 bases lay in between. The CDR3 DNA reads TGTGCCAGCAGACCAGGTGGGGCGCCGTCCAAAAACATTCAGTACTTC. This translates into CASRPGGAPSKNIQYF.

This clonotype was recorded a few times. The CDR3 region is CASRSADPYNEQFF. Written as DNA, the CDR3 is TGTGCCAGCAGATCAGCAGATCCCTACAATGAGCAGTTCTTC. This sequence joins TRBV7-9 and TRBJ2-1; D is ambiguous. This CDR3 spans 14 amino acids. Germline-derived CDR1 and CDR2 are SEHNR and FQNEAQ (reference sequence). Trimming shortened V by 6 bases and J by 2 bases, and 11 bases separated the two germline ends.

This clonotype was seen more than once but under ten times. The V gene is TRBV19, the J gene TRBJ2-1; the D gene is possibly TRBD1 (5 bases). CDR1 and CDR2 (germline): LNHDA, SQIVND (reference sequence). CDR3 size: 12 residues. Trimming cost V 1 base and J 10 bases, with 8 bases left between them. The CDR3 nucleotides are TGTGCCAGTAGTATAGCATCAGGGGAGCAGTTCTTC. This translates into CASSIASGEQFF.

This clonotype was recorded at least ten times. The chain links TRBV28 to TRBJ2-7, with D hard to call. The CDR3 length is 14 residues. V shed 1 base and J shed 7 bases, with 14 bases lying between them. Germline assignment: CDR1 MDHEN and CDR2 SYDVKM. The CDR3 sequence: CASSLSGVGWEQYF. As DNA, the CDR3 is TGTGCCAGCAGTTTATCCGGCGTTGGGTGGGAGCAGTACTTC.

This clonotype appeared many times. The J gene is TRBJ1-2, the V gene TRBV30; no reliable D call. Germline assignment: CDR1 GTSNPN and CDR2 SVGIG (reference sequence). V was cut by 2 bases and J by 12 bases, with 16 bases left in between. The length of the CDR3 is 12 residues. The CDR3 sequence is CAWSFPENRDTF. DNA of the CDR3: TGTGCCTGGAGTTTCCCCGAGAATAGGGACACCTTC.

The rearrangement joins TRBV4-1 to TRBJ1-6; 9 bases line up with TRBD1. This CDR3 has 15 amino acids. Germline V gene sequence: CDR1 MGHRA, CDR2 YSYEKL. The trim removed 3 bases at V and 4 bases at J, leaving 1 base unmatched. CDR3 bases: TGCGCCAGCAGCCAGGGACAGGGATATAATTCACCCCTCCACTTT. Its protein is CASSQGQGYNSPLHF.

There are many counts of this clonotype. The chain uses TRBV28 and TRBJ1-5, with TRBD1 matching 9 bases. There are 15 residues in the CDR3. CDR1 and CDR2 from the germline V gene are MDHEN and SYDVKM. The ends lost 6 bases at V and 7 bases at J; junction bases unmatched: 10. CDR3: CASSRSLDRGQPQHF. Written as DNA, the CDR3 is TGTGCCAGCAGCCGATCCCTGGACAGGGGCCAGCCCCAGCATTTT.

This clonotype was seen more than once but under ten times. The chain has TRBV6-2 or TRBV6-3 and TRBJ2-1; 11 positions match TRBD2. In germline, CDR1 is MNHEY, CDR2 SVGEGT. Trimming at V came to 5 bases and at J to 7 bases, leaving 10 bases not matched to a gene. CDR3 length: 16 residues. The CDR3 DNA is TGTGCCAGCAGTCCACATAGCGGGAGGGCCTTAAATGAGCAGTTCTTC. This codes for CASSPHSGRALNEQFF.

This clonotype has a handful of counts. The chain is built from TRBV5-4 and TRBJ2-7; D may be TRBD1 (5 bases). The germline V and J ends were trimmed by 5 bases and 4 bases, with 13 bases remaining between them. Germline CDR1 is SGHNT and CDR2 is YYREEE (reference sequence). The CDR3 covers 13 residues. The CDR3 spells CASSYTQGYEQYF. CDR3 in DNA: TGTGCCAGCAGTTATACTCAGGGATACGAGCAGTACTTC.

In its sample, this clonotype was seen many times. The V gene is TRBV20-1, the J gene TRBJ2-7; D unclear. CDR1 and CDR2 (germline): DFQATT, SNEGSKA (reference sequence). This CDR3 has 14 residues. As DNA, the CDR3 is TGCAGCCCTCTATTGGCGTCAGCCTCCTACGAGCAGTACTTC. This gives the protein CSPLLASASYEQYF.

This clonotype was seen repeatedly, ten times or more. The chain carries TRBV3-2 and TRBJ2-3. TRBV3-2 counts as a pseudogene. The CDR3 covers 14 residues. CDR3 sequence: CASSPFGSTDTQYF. Here the CDR3 DNA reads TGTGCCAGCAGCCCGTTTGGTAGCACAGATACGCAGTATTTT.

The chain is built from TRBV28 and TRBJ1-2; weak D call: TRBD1 (6 bases). This CDR3 region has 15 residues. Germline values: CDR1 MDHEN, CDR2 SYDVKM. V was shortened by 5 bases and J by 3 bases, with 16 bases between the two germline ends. The CDR3 here is CASSPWTALYYGYTF. The CDR3 DNA reads as TGTGCCAGCAGTCCATGGACAGCCCTGTACTATGGCTACACCTTC.

In this sample, this clonotype turned up many times. V is TRBV3-1 and J is TRBJ2-1; weak D call: TRBD1 (5 bases). CDR3 length equals 16 residues. The germline V gene encodes CDR1 LGHDT and CDR2 YNNKEL (reference sequence). Trimming took 0 bases from V and 3 from J, leaving 12 bases between them. The CDR3 region is CASSQDPQGLYNEQFF. The DNA for the CDR3 is TGTGCCAGCAGCCAAGACCCCCAGGGCCTCTACAATGAGCAGTTCTTC.

This clonotype was counted only a few times. This chain uses TRBV29-1 with TRBJ2-2; weak D call: TRBD1 (6 bases). The V and J ends lost 7 bases and 6 bases respectively, with 12 bases between them. CDR3 length equals 12 residues. Germline lookup yields CDR1 SQVTM and CDR2 ANQGSEA. The DNA of the CDR3 is TGCAGCGGTGGAGAGGGGGCCGGGGAGCTGTTTTTT. It is translated as CSGGEGAGELFF.

This clonotype counts as medium-sized. This CDR3 reads CASSIFAGANNEQFF. As DNA, the CDR3 is TGTGCCAGCAGCATCTTCGCGGGGGCGAACAATGAGCAGTTCTTC. The genes are TRBV11-2 and TRBJ2-1; D is perhaps TRBD2 (7 bases). Trimming left V 5 bases short and J 5 bases short, with 16 bases between. Germline CDR1 and CDR2: SGHAT and FQNNGV. The CDR3 is made up of 15 amino acids.

The chain employs TRBV10-3 and TRBJ2-2, with 9 nucleotides matching TRBD1. The V gene's germline CDR1 is ENHRY and CDR2 SYGVKD. After removal of 0 bases from V and 4 bases from J, the junction contained 3 bases not matched to a gene. This CDR3 has 16 residues. CDR3 sequence: CAISESQQGATGELFF. The DNA for the CDR3 is TGTGCCATCAGTGAGTCGCAACAGGGGGCCACCGGGGAGCTGTTTTTT.

At least ten counts were recorded for this clonotype. V is TRBV3-1 and J is TRBJ2-7; D remains ambiguous. Germline CDR1 LGHDT, CDR2 YNNKEL (reference sequence). V shed 0 bases and J shed 2 bases, with 8 bases lying between them. The CDR3 sequence is 14 residues long. Written as DNA, the CDR3 is TGTGCCAGCAGCCAAGATCAACCCCCCTACGAGCAGTACTTC. This codes for CASSQDQPPYEQYF.

The table lists this clonotype with many counts. This chain uses TRBV7-9 with TRBJ2-7; 7 bases are shared with TRBD2. The germline gives CDR1 SEHNR, CDR2 FQNEAQ (reference sequence). Unmatched junction bases numbered 8, after V lost 4 bases and J lost 2 bases. CDR3 length equals 15 residues. The CDR3 loop reads CASSSDGAGAYEQYF. CDR3 sequence (DNA): TGTGCCAGCAGCTCCGATGGGGCGGGGGCCTACGAGCAGTACTTC.